A single sample is the source of the 30 T cell receptor beta chains below, sequenced in a study of blood T cell repertoires in COVID-19. Here immunoSEQ multiplex PCR was the method, and the copy in TCRdb shows in-frame clones only, minus some. The data show about 69,000 clones, around 84% seen once. Material for sequencing was peripheral blood. Every receptor here comes from a woman older than 75 with acute or convalescent COVID-19.

The DNA for the CDR3 is TGTGCCAGCAGTATGGGACAGGGTTTGTCCGAGCAGTACTTC. Translation: CASSMGQGLSEQYF. The J gene is TRBJ2-7, the V gene TRBV6-6, with 9 bases aligning to TRBD1. The ends lost 5 bases at V and 6 bases at J; junction bases unmatched: 8. Germline lookup yields CDR1 MNHNY and CDR2 SVGAGI (reference sequence). CDR3 length: 14 residues.

This clone was observed a handful of times. V is TRBV7-6 and J is TRBJ2-7, with D possibly matching TRBD2 (5 bases). Germline CDR1 is SGHVS and CDR2 is FNYEAQ. The CDR3 sequence is 17 residues long. With 0 bases removed from V and 9 bases from J, the gap between germline ends came to 24 bases. CDR3 coding DNA: TGTGCCAGCAGCTTAGCTGGCCGAGACGGAGTCAATGGGAGGCAGTACTTC. Its translation: CASSLAGRDGVNGRQYF.

In the case of this clone: This sample also contains other DNA sequences that code for the same CDR3. The J gene is TRBJ1-1, the V gene TRBV18; D possibly corresponds to TRBD1 (5 bases). Germline assignment: CDR1 KGHSH and CDR2 LQKENI. The CDR3 spans 14 residues. With 1 base removed from V and 0 bases from J, the gap between germline ends came to 6 bases. For the CDR3, the DNA is TGTGCCAGCTCACCACAGGGGTTGAACACTGAAGCTTTCTTT. Translating it yields CASSPQGLNTEAFF.

The chain uses TRBV11-2 and TRBJ2-3; D unresolved. Germline lookup yields CDR1 SGHAT and CDR2 FQNNGV. This CDR3 has 16 amino acids. V lost 4 bases and J 0 bases, leaving 14 bases between the germline ends. CDR3 bases: TGTGCCAGCAGCTCAGGATCACGGCGAAGCACAGATACGCAGTATTTT. Amino acids: CASSSGSRRSTDTQYF.

The chain links TRBV10-2 to TRBJ1-3; D remains unclear. This CDR3 region has 19 residues. Germline V lookup: CDR1 WSHSY, CDR2 SAAADI. V was pared by 6 bases and J by 4 bases, with 28 bases between. The CDR3 sequence is CASSPGRIRTKKEGNTIYF. The CDR3 bases are TGCGCCAGCAGCCCTGGTCGGATACGAACTAAAAAAGAGGGAAACACCATATATTTT.

This chain uses TRBV5-1 with TRBJ1-1; D call uncertain. In germline, CDR1 is SGHRS, CDR2 YFSETQ. This CDR3 contains 13 residues. Trimming cost V 3 bases and J 3 bases, with 9 bases left between them. DNA of the CDR3: TGCGCCAGCAGCTCTGCGGCGGACACTGAAGCTTTCTTT. As protein: CASSSAADTEAFF.

This sequence joins TRBV7-9 and TRBJ1-2, with D maybe TRBD1 (6 bases). V was cut by 2 bases and J by 3 bases, with 10 bases left in between. CDR1 and CDR2 from the germline V gene are SEHNR and FQNEAQ (reference sequence). This CDR3 has 14 amino acids. The CDR3 here is CASSLWGRDYGYTF. CDR3 nucleotides: TGTGCCAGCAGCTTATGGGGGCGCGACTATGGCTACACCTTC.

The chain is built from TRBV3-1 (or the pseudogene TRBV3-2) and TRBJ1-1, with 9 bases that match TRBD1. Germline V gene data show CDR1 as LGHDT and CDR2 as YNNKEL (reference sequence). Germline trimming cut 8 bases from V and 1 base from J; bases unmatched to any gene: 5. There are 14 residues in the CDR3. Here the CDR3 DNA reads TGTGCCAGCCACCGACAGGGGGAGAACACTGAAGCTTTCTTT. Its translation: CASHRQGENTEAFF.

This rearrangement joins TRBV5-1 to TRBJ2-3, with 8 bases matching TRBD2. This CDR3 comprises 16 residues. Germline CDR1 reads SGHRS; CDR2 reads YFSETQ. Unmatched junction bases numbered 7, after V lost 1 base and J lost 3 bases. CDR3 bases: TGCGCCAGCAGCTTGTTTTCTAGCGGGTCTACAGATACGCAGTATTTT. This gives the protein CASSLFSSGSTDTQYF.

The DNA of the CDR3 is TGTGCCAGCAGACAAAAAGGAGACTATGGCTACACCTTC. Its protein product is CASRQKGDYGYTF. The chain joins TRBV6-6 to TRBJ1-2; D gene unclear. Germline assignment: CDR1 MNHNY and CDR2 SVGAGI (reference sequence). The CDR3 spans 13 residues. V was shortened by 6 bases and J by 3 bases, with 11 bases between the two germline ends.

This rearrangement joins TRBV18 to TRBJ1-5; TRBD1 matches 9 bases. Germline V gene lookup returns CDR1 KGHSH and CDR2 LQKENI. Trimming took 3 bases from V and 4 from J; bases not matched to a gene: 4. The CDR3 is made up of 15 amino acids. The CDR3 is CASSPNDRGNQPQHF. In nucleotides, the CDR3 is TGTGCCAGCTCACCGAATGACAGGGGGAATCAGCCCCAGCATTTT.

The chain has TRBV28 and TRBJ1-5; no clear D gene. CDR1 and CDR2 (germline): MDHEN, SYDVKM. Trimming took off 5 bases at V and 9 bases at J, with 14 bases between the two ends. The CDR3 is 13 amino acids. In DNA, the CDR3 is TGTGCCAGCAGTACGGGTTCCGTGAGGCCCCAGCATTTT. It yields the protein CASSTGSVRPQHF.

This sequence joins TRBV6-5 and TRBJ1-1; no reliable D call. Germline V CDR1 and CDR2: MNHEY, SVGAGI. The CDR3 loop spans 12 amino acids. Between the trimmed V and J ends, which lost 6 bases and 8 bases, there was a span of 13 bases. CDR3 in amino acids: CASSLLPGEAFF. CDR3 sequence (DNA): TGTGCCAGCAGCCTCCTCCCCGGGGAAGCTTTCTTT.

This chain uses TRBV28 with TRBJ2-7; D unresolved. The germline V and J ends were trimmed by 2 bases and 4 bases, with 6 bases remaining between them. The V gene's germline CDR1 is MDHEN and CDR2 SYDVKM. The length of the CDR3 is 12 residues. CDR3 region: CASSLVQYEQYF. In DNA form, the CDR3 reads TGTGCCAGCAGTTTAGTCCAATACGAGCAGTACTTC.

The sample holds one count of this clone. V gene TRBV5-1 combines with J gene TRBJ1-1, with D possibly TRBD1 on 6 matching bases. The V gene lost 4 bases and the J gene lost 4 bases, with 17 bases spanning the gap. CDR1 SGHRS and CDR2 YFSETQ come from the germline V gene. CDR3 length: 15 residues. CDR3 nucleotides: TGCGCCAGCAGCCCAGAGGGGGGGAACCCCACTGAAGCTTTCTTT. Amino acid sequence: CASSPEGGNPTEAFF. The full variable domain, its missing parts supplied by reference TRBV5-1 and TRBJ1-1, is KAGVTQTPRYLIKTRGQQVTLSCSPISGHRSVSWYQQTPGQGLQFLFEYFSETQRNKGNFPGRFSGRQFSNSRSEMNVSTLELGDSALYLCASSPEGGNPTEAFFGQGTRLTVV.

This sequence joins TRBV27 and TRBJ2-1; possible D gene TRBD2, 5 bases. Per the germline V gene, CDR1 is MNHEY and CDR2 is SMNVEV (reference sequence). Trimming pared 5 bases from V and 4 bases from J, leaving 9 bases between. CDR3 size: 13 residues. The chain's CDR3 is CASSIGMYNEQFF. DNA of the CDR3: TGTGCCAGCAGTATCGGGATGTACAATGAGCAGTTCTTC.

This chain connects TRBV3-1 (or the pseudogene TRBV3-2) to TRBJ1-4; 8 bases align to TRBD1. The CDR3 sequence is 14 residues long. With V trimmed by 4 bases and J by 6 bases, 4 bases remained unmatched. Germline CDR1 is LGHDT and CDR2 is YNNKEL (reference sequence). CDR3 in amino acids: CASSRSTGDEKLFF. CDR3 bases: TGTGCCAGCAGCCGTTCGACAGGGGATGAAAAACTGTTTTTT.

The V gene is TRBV4-2, the J gene TRBJ2-5; D is perhaps TRBD2 (7 bases). V was pared by 3 bases and J by 5 bases, with 19 bases between. Germline CDR1 is LGHNA and CDR2 is YNFKEQ. The CDR3 contains 16 residues. In DNA form, the CDR3 reads TGTGCCAGCAGCCACGATCTTTCTGGGGGGGCTGAGACCCAGTACTTC. Translated: CASSHDLSGGAETQYF.

This chain joins TRBV5-1 and TRBJ1-2; 10 bases are a match to TRBD1. V was clipped by 0 bases and J by 6 bases; unmatched bases: 8. The CDR3 is 16 amino acids. Germline V lookup: CDR1 SGHRS, CDR2 YFSETQ. The CDR3 is CASSLEGQGWSNGYTF. The CDR3 nucleotides read TGCGCCAGCAGCTTGGAGGGACAGGGGTGGAGTAATGGCTACACCTTC.

CDR3 residues: CASNRGAGDEQYF. CDR3 nucleotides: TGTGCCAGTAATCGGGGGGCCGGGGACGAGCAGTACTTC. The chain has TRBV19 and TRBJ2-7, with D possibly being TRBD2 (7 bases). CDR1 and CDR2 from the germline V gene are LNHDA and SQIVND (reference sequence). This CDR3 is built from 13 residues. Trimming took off 7 bases at V and 5 bases at J, with 15 bases between the two ends.

This chain connects TRBV7-2 to TRBJ1-5; D remains unclear. Trimming stripped 4 bases from V and 4 bases from J, with 11 bases between. The CDR3 has 14 residues. Germline values: CDR1 SGHTA, CDR2 FQGNSA. CDR3: CASSSGRNNQPQHF. The DNA for the CDR3 is TGTGCCAGCAGCTCCGGGAGGAATAATCAGCCCCAGCATTTT.

This clone has just a few counts. The CDR3, as DNA: TGTGCCAGCAGCTCAAACCAGCTAGGGAGCCTGCCCTATGGCTACACCTTC. Protein product: CASSSNQLGSLPYGYTF. This sequence joins TRBV5-8 and TRBJ1-2, with no clear D. Germline loops: CDR1 SGHTS, CDR2 YDEGEE. Trimming cost V 3 bases and J 4 bases, with 22 bases left between them. This CDR3 has 17 residues. Supplemented by reference TRBV5-8 and TRBJ1-2, the full variable domain reads EAGVTQSPTHLIKTRGQQATLRCSPISGHTSVYWYQQALGLGLQFLLWYDEGEERNRGNFPPRFSGRQFPNYSSELNVNALELEDSALYLCASSSNQLGSLPYGYTFGSGTRLTVV.

The chain couples TRBV3-1 (or the pseudogene TRBV3-2) to TRBJ1-3, with D tentatively TRBD1 (6 bases). The length of the CDR3 is 14 residues. Deletions cut 4 bases from V and 3 bases from J, with 10 bases between. The germline V gene encodes CDR1 LGHDT and CDR2 YNNKEL (reference sequence). CDR3 nucleotide sequence: TGTGCCAGCAGCCCCGGACAGTTTGGAAACACCATATATTTT. Translation gives CASSPGQFGNTIYF.

The chain is built from TRBV11-2 and TRBJ2-5, with D perhaps TRBD2 (5 bases). This CDR3 comprises 14 residues. Looked up from germline, CDR1 is SGHAT and CDR2 is FQNNGV. V was pared by 3 bases and J by 2 bases, with 10 bases between. The DNA of the CDR3 is TGTGCCAGCAGCTTTACTCGGGGTCAAGAGACCCAGTACTTC. It is translated as CASSFTRGQETQYF.

The rearrangement uses TRBV6-1 and TRBJ1-6; 9 positions match TRBD1. The germline V gene encodes CDR1 MNHNS and CDR2 SASEGT. V gave up 2 bases and J gave up 7 bases; unmatched junction bases: 6. The CDR3 sequence is 16 residues long. The chain's CDR3 is CASSERTGVTNSPLHF. Here the CDR3 DNA reads TGTGCCAGCAGTGAAAGGACAGGGGTAACAAATTCACCCCTCCACTTT.

This clone was picked up a small number of times. The chain carries TRBV7-9 and TRBJ1-2; TRBD1 matches at 12 bases. The CDR3 is 16 amino acids. The germline gives CDR1 SEHNR, CDR2 FQNEAQ (reference sequence). The V segment lost 5 bases and the J segment 6 bases; nucleotides outside the gene matches: 10. CDR3 in DNA: TGTGCCAGCAGCGCCCGGGACAGGGGGCAATTTGATGGCTACACCTTC. Residues: CASSARDRGQFDGYTF.

This chain uses TRBV6-1 with TRBJ1-1; D unresolved. Germline values: CDR1 MNHNS, CDR2 SASEGT. The CDR3 totals 16 residues. V was pared by 4 bases and J by 0 bases, with 15 bases between. CDR3 loop: CASSAHTARVNTEAFF. CDR3 nucleotides: TGTGCCAGCAGTGCGCACACGGCCCGGGTGAACACTGAAGCTTTCTTT.

This chain joins TRBV6-2 or TRBV6-3 and TRBJ2-3; TRBD2 aligns across 8 bases. V was pared by 3 bases and J by 4 bases, with 6 bases of the junction left unmatched. Germline CDR1 and CDR2: MNHEY and SVGEGT. The CDR3 consists of 15 residues. The CDR3 spells CASSYIGGGSDTQYF. The CDR3 DNA follows: TGTGCCAGCAGTTATATCGGGGGGGGGTCAGATACGCAGTATTTT.

The CDR3 loop is CASSLTQETQYF. Here the CDR3 DNA reads TGTGCCAGCAGCTTAACTCAAGAGACCCAGTACTTC. V and J are TRBV11-2 and TRBJ2-5; no clear D. The CDR3 length is 12 residues. The germline V and J ends were trimmed by 2 bases and 2 bases, with 3 bases remaining between them. Germline V CDR1 and CDR2: SGHAT, FQNNGV.

The J gene is TRBJ2-2, the V gene TRBV19; unclear D gene. Trimming removed 3 bases from V and 4 bases from J, with 9 bases in between. The CDR3 is made up of 14 amino acids. The germline V gene encodes CDR1 LNHDA and CDR2 SQIVND (reference sequence). CDR3: CASSIESSTGELFF. The CDR3 nucleotides read TGTGCCAGTAGTATTGAGTCTAGCACCGGGGAGCTGTTTTTT.